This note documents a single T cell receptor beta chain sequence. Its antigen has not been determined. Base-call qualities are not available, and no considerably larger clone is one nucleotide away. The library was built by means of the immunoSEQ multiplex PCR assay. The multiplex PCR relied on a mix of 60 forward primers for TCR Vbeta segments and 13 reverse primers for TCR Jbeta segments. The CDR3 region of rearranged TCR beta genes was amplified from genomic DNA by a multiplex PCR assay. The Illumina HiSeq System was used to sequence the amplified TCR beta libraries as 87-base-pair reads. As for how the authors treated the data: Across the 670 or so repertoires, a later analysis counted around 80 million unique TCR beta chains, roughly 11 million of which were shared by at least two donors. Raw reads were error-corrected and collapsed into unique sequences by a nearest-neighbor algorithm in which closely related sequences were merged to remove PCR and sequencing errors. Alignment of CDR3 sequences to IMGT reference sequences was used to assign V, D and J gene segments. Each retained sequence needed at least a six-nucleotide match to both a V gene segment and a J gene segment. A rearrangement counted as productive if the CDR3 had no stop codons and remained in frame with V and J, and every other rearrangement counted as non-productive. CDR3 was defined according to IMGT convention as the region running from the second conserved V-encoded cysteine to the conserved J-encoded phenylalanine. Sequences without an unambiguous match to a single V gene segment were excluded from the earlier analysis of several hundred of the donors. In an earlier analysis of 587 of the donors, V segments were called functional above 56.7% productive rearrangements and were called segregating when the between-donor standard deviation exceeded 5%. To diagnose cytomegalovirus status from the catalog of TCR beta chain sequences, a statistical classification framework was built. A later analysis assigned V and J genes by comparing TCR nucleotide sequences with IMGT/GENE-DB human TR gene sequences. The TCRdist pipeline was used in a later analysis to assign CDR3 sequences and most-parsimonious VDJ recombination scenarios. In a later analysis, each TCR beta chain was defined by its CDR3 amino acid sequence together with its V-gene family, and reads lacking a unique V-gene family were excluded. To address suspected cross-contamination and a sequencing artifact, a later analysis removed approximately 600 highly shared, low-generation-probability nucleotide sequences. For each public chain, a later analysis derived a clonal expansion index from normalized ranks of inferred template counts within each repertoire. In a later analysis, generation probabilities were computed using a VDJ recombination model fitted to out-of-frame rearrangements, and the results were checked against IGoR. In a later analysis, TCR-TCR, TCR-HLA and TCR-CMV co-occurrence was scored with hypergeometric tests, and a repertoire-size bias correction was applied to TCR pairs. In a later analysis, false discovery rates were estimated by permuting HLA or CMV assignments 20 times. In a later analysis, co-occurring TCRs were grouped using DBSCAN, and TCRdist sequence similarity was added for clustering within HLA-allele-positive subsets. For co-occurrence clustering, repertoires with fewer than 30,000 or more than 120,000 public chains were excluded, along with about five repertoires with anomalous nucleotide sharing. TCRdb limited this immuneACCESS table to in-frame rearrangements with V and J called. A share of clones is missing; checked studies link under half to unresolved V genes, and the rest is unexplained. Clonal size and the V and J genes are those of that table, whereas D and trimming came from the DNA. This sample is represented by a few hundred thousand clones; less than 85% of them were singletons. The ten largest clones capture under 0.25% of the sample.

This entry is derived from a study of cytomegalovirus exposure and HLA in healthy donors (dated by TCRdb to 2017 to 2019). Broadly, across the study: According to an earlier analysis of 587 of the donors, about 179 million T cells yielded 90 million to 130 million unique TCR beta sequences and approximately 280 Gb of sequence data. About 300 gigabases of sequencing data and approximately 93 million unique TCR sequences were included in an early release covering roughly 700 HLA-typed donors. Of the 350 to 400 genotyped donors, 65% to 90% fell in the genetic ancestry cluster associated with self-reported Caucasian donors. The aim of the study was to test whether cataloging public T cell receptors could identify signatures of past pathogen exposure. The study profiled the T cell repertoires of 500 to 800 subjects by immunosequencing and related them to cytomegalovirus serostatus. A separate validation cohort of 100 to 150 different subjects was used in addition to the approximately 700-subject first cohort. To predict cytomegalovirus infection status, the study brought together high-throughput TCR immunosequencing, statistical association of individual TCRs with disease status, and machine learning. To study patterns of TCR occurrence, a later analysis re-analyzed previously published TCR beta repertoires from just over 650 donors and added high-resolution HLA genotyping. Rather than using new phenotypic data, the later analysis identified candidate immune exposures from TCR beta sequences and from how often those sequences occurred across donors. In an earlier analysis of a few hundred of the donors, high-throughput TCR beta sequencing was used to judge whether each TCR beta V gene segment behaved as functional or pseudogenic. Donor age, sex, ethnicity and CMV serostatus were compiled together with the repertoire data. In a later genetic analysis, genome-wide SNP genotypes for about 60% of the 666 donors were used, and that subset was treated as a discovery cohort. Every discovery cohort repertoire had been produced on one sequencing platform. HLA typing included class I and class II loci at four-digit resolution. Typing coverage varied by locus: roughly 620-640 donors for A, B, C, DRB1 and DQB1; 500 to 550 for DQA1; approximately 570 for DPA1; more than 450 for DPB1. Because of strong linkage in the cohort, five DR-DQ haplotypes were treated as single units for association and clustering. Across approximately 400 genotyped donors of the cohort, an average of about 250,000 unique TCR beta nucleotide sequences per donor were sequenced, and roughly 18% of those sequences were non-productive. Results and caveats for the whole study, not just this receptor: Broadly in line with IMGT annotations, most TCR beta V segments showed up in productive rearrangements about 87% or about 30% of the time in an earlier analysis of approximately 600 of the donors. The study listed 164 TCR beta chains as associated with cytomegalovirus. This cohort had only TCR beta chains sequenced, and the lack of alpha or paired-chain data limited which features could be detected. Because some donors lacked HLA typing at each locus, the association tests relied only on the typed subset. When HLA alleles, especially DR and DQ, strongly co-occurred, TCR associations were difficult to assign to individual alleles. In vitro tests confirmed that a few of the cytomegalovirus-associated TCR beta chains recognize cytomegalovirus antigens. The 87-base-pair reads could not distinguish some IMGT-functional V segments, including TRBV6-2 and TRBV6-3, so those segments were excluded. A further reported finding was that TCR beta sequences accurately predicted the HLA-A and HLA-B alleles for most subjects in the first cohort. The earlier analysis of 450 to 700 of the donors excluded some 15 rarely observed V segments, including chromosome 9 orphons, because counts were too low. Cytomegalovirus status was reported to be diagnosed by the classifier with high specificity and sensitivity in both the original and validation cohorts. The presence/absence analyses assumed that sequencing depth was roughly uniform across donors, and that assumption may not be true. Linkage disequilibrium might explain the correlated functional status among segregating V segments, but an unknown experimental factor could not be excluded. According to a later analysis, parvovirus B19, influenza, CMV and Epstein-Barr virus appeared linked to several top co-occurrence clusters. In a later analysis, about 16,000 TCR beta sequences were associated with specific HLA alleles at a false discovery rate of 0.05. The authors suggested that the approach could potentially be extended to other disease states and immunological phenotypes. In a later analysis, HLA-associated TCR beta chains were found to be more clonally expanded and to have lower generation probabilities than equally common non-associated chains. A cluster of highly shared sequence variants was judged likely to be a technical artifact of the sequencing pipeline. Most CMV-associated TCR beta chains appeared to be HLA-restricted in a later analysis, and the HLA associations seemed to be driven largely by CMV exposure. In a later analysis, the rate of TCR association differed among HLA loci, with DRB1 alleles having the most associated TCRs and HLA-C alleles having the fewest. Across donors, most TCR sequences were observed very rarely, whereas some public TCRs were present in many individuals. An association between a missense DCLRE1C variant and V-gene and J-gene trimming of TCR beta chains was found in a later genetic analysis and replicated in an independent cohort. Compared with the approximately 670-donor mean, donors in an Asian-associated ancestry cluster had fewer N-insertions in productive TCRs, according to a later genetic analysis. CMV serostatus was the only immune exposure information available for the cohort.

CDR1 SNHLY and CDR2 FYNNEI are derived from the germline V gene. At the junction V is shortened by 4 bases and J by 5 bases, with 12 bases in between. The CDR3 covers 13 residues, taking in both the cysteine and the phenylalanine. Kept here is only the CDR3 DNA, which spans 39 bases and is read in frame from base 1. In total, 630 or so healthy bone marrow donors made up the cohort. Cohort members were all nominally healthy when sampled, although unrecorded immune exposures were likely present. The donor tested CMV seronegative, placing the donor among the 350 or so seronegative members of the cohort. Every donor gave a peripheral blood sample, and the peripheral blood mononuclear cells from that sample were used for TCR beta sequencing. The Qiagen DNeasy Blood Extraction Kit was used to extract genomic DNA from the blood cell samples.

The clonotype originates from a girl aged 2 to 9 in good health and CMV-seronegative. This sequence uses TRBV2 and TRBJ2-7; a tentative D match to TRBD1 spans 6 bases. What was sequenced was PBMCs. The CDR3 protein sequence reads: CASSVQGKDEQYF. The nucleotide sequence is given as TGTGCCAGCAGTGTCCAGGGGAAGGACGAGCAGTACTTC.